Presented here are 5 T cell receptor beta chains from one specimen sequenced in a study of response to subunit inactivated influenza vaccine. TCRdb re-called the RT-PCR reads through MiXCR, storing one row per CDR3 protein. The sample includes about 480,000 distinct CDR3 sequences, approximately 13% of them seen just once. The sample was PBMCs from blood, taken roughly 45 days after vaccination. Receptors originate from a man between 50 and 59 years old who received an inactivated influenza vaccine.

This clonotype was counted only a few times. V and J are TRBV5-1 and TRBJ1-2, with 8 bases identical to TRBD1. CDR3 length: 15 amino acids. The ends lost 0 bases at V and 4 bases at J; junction bases unmatched: 5. Germline CDR1 is SGHRS and CDR2 is YFSETQ. The CDR3 spells CASSLGQTGGYGYTF. CDR3 DNA: TGCGCCAGCAGCTTGGGCCAAACAGGGGGCTATGGCTACACCTTC. The full variable domain, in which reference TRBV5-1 and TRBJ1-2 provide the parts outside the CDR3, is KAGVTQTPRYLIKTRGQQVTLSCSPISGHRSVSWYQQTPGQGLQFLFEYFSETQRNKGNFPGRFSGRQFSNSRSEMNVSTLELGDSALYLCASSLGQTGGYGYTFGSGTRLTVV.

This clonotype was detected many times. V is TRBV7-2 and J is TRBJ2-7; 7 positions agree with TRBD2. Trimming removed 4 bases from V and 3 bases from J; junction bases left unmatched: 9. There are 15 residues in the CDR3. Looked up from germline, CDR1 is SGHTA and CDR2 is FQGNSA. The CDR3 region is CASSYGRVAGYEQYF. The CDR3 bases are TGTGCCAGCAGCTATGGGCGGGTAGCGGGCTACGAGCAGTACTTC.

The rearrangement joins TRBV12-3 or TRBV12-4 to TRBJ2-7, with D possibly TRBD1 on 5 matching bases. Between the trimmed V and J ends, which lost 1 base and 0 bases, there was a span of 13 bases. The CDR3 totals 16 residues. In DNA, the CDR3 is TGTGCCAGCAGTTTAGAGGATATAACAGGCTCCTACGAGCAGTACTTC. It specifies CASSLEDITGSYEQYF.

This clonotype was detected only a few times. The chain carries TRBV3-1 and TRBJ2-7; D is uncertain. The CDR3 has 13 residues. V was cut by 1 base and J by 3 bases, with 7 bases left in between. CDR1 and CDR2 from the germline V gene are LGHDT and YNNKEL (reference sequence). CDR3 nucleotides: TGTGCCAGCAGCCAAGGGCTGGACTACGAGCAGTACTTC. It is translated as CASSQGLDYEQYF.

In its sample, this clonotype was seen a few times. The CDR3 nucleotides read TGCGCCAGCAGCGAAGGTCAGGGGGGCTATGGCTACACCTTC. This codes for CASSEGQGGYGYTF. The chain carries TRBV5-1 and TRBJ1-2, with 7 nucleotides matching TRBD1. The J segment lost 4 bases and the V segment lost 4 bases, leaving 7 bases of the junction unmatched. From germline, CDR1 is SGHRS and CDR2 YFSETQ. This CDR3 has 14 residues.